The present entry profiles one TCR beta chain with its context. Germline loops: CDR1 MNHEY, CDR2 SMNVEV (reference sequence). Trimming took 4 bases from V and 1 from J; bases not matched to a gene: 5. The length of the CDR3 is 15 residues. Using immunoSEQ multiplex PCR, the repertoire was profiled, and TCRdb retains in-frame clones only, with some absent. The sample has approximately 170,000 clones, just over 90% seen once. These data originate in a study of control samples from healthy donors and cancer patients. The sequence was collected from a young man in good health. V is TRBV27 and J is TRBJ1-1; the match to TRBD1 covers 8 bases. The sample consisted of blood. The chain's CDR3 is CASSSYRGANTEAFF. CDR3 coding DNA: TGTGCCAGCAGTTCTTACAGGGGGGCGAACACTGAAGCTTTCTTT.